This T cell receptor (beta chain) was retrieved from a study of human T cells and chemical hapten exposure. Time point here: patch test 3, about 24 weeks after DPC sensitization. Documented treatment: therapeutic diphenylcyclopropenone sensitization with weekly scalp DPC. The CDR3 runs to 15 residues. CDR1 is SGHDT, CDR2 YYEEEE, per germline. Unmatched junction bases numbered 4, after V lost 0 bases and J lost 2 bases. This clonotype has only a few counts. Each CDR3 protein gets one entry after TCRdb re-called the RACE reads with MiXCR. Here the sample spans about 190,000 distinct CDR3 sequences, about 25% being singletons.

The sequenced sample was whole blood, obtained in connection with sensitization to the hapten diphenylcyclopropenone (DPC). The chain couples TRBV5-6 to TRBJ2-7; 8 nucleotides line up with TRBD1. This TCR derives from a woman in her thirties or forties with alopecia areata. Some clones in this sample may be carry-over from other donors' samples. In DNA form, the CDR3 reads TGTGCCAGCAGCTTGGTGACAGGGGTGACCTACGAGCAGTACTTC. This sequence encodes CASSLVTGVTYEQYF.